These 32 T cell receptor beta chains were sequenced from one sample in a study of blood T cells in healthy people across ages. Together with a sample-barcoded 5' primer, a J-beta primer mix was included in a second PCR lasting about 6 to 11 cycles. TCRdb reanalysed the 5' RACE reads using MiXCR and keeps one entry per CDR3 protein. The sample holds about 1,500,000 distinct CDR3 sequences, 40% to 50% seen once. Sequenced: blood. These receptors were taken from a woman younger than 35 in good health.

The chain recombines TRBV25-1 with TRBJ2-5; TRBD2 might be the D (6 bases). With 1 base removed from V and 4 bases from J, the gap between germline ends came to 13 bases. The germline CDR1 and CDR2 sequences are MGHDK and SYGVNS. The CDR3 is 15 amino acids. The CDR3 DNA reads TGTGCCAGCAGTGAATTTGTCAGGGAGGTAGAGACCCAGTACTTC. It specifies CASSEFVREVETQYF.

This clonotype turned up a few times. The rearrangement links TRBV6-5 to TRBJ1-1, with 7 bases identical to TRBD1. The V gene's germline CDR1 is MNHEY and CDR2 SVGAGI. The J segment lost 4 bases and the V segment lost 7 bases, leaving 9 bases of the junction unmatched. The CDR3 contains 14 residues. The CDR3 sequence: CASILGQGGTEAFF. The CDR3 bases are TGTGCCAGCATCCTGGGGCAGGGGGGCACTGAAGCTTTCTTT.

The table lists this clonotype with a few counts. V is TRBV10-3 and J is TRBJ1-1; unclear D gene. Germline CDR1 ENHRY, CDR2 SYGVKD. Trimming pared 10 bases from V and 0 bases from J, leaving 18 bases between. The CDR3 spans 15 residues. CDR3 region: CATRIGLEVNTEAFF. The CDR3 bases are TGTGCCACACGTATCGGATTAGAGGTGAACACTGAAGCTTTCTTT.

This chain joins TRBV5-1 and TRBJ2-5; tentatively, D is TRBD1 or TRBD2 (5 bases each). The CDR3 has 15 residues. Trimming stripped 4 bases from V and 2 bases from J, with 15 bases between. CDR1 and CDR2 (germline): SGHRS, YFSETQ. The CDR3 nucleotides are TGCGCCAGCAGCACCGGGGACGTATTACAAGAGACCCAGTACTTC. As protein: CASSTGDVLQETQYF.

In its sample, this clonotype was seen a few times. The rearrangement joins TRBV29-1 to TRBJ1-2, with D perhaps TRBD1 (5 bases). Germline lookup yields CDR1 SQVTM and CDR2 ANQGSEA. The CDR3 runs to 13 residues. The ends were cut back, 4 bases at V and 4 bases at J, with 13 bases in the middle. In nucleotides, the CDR3 is TGCAGCGTTGTCGGGACTGGAGCCTATGGCTACACCTTC. It translates to CSVVGTGAYGYTF.

In its sample, this clonotype was seen a few times. The chain recombines TRBV12-3 or TRBV12-4 with TRBJ2-7; D is uncertain. V was trimmed by 11 bases and J by 4 bases, leaving 18 bases between them. This CDR3 has 13 residues. The CDR3 sequence: CASFLFTLYEQYF. In DNA, the CDR3 is TGTGCCTCCTTCCTCTTCACGCTTTACGAGCAGTACTTC.

This rearrangement joins TRBV6-1 to TRBJ2-5; maybe TRBD2 (5 bases). Trimming removed 6 bases from V and 11 bases from J, with 19 bases in between. CDR1 is MNHNS and CDR2 is SASEGT in the germline V gene. This CDR3 region has 13 residues. The CDR3 sequence: CASRTYFDYEQYF. The CDR3 region has the DNA TGTGCCAGCAGGACTTACTTCGACTATGAGCAGTACTTC.

This clonotype came up a few times. The V and J genes are TRBV7-9 and TRBJ2-1; no definite D call. CDR1 is SEHNR, CDR2 FQNEAQ, per germline (reference sequence). V gave up 5 bases and J gave up 7 bases, with 27 bases separating them. The CDR3 sequence is 18 residues long. The CDR3 loop is CASSPFQSRTLHVNEQFF. For the CDR3, the DNA is TGTGCCAGCAGCCCTTTTCAGTCTAGGACGCTACATGTAAATGAGCAGTTCTTC.

The V call is TRBV6-2 or TRBV6-3, the J call TRBJ1-2; possible D gene TRBD1, 5 bases. Germline V gene data show CDR1 as MNHEY and CDR2 as SVGEGT. This CDR3 has 12 residues. V lost 1 base, J lost 10 bases, and 10 bases lay in between. This CDR3 is CASSYYGGTYTF. The CDR3 DNA reads as TGTGCCAGCAGTTACTACGGAGGGACCTACACCTTC.

This clonotype showed up just once. A junction end diverges from the germline sequence, so it may reflect a read error. The V gene is TRBV7-8, the J gene TRBJ2-5, with D unclear. The CDR3 runs 15 residues. The germline gives CDR1 SGHVS, CDR2 FQNEAQ. CDR3 sequence: CASSLIELNQETQYF. Here the CDR3 DNA reads TGTGCCAGCAGCTTAATTGAACTCAACCAGGAGACCCAGTACTTC.

The V gene is TRBV4-1, the J gene TRBJ1-6, with D hard to call. Trimming shortened V by 1 base and J by 9 bases, and 13 bases separated the two germline ends. Germline V gives CDR1 MGHRA, CDR2 YSYEKL. There are 15 residues in the CDR3. This CDR3 reads CASSQARTEGSPLHF. For the CDR3, the DNA is TGCGCCAGCAGCCAAGCTAGGACTGAGGGTTCACCCCTCCACTTT.

This chain connects TRBV14 to TRBJ1-2, with TRBD1 identical over 8 bases. The junction had 3 bases not matched to a gene; V was cut back by 3 bases and J by 0 bases. CDR1 and CDR2 from the germline V gene are SGHDN and FVKESK. The CDR3 consists of 15 residues. CDR3 sequence reads: CASSHATGANYGYTF. CDR3 coding DNA: TGTGCCAGCAGCCATGCGACAGGGGCTAACTATGGCTACACCTTC.

Only a few counts were recorded for this clonotype. The chain combines TRBV11-2 with TRBJ2-7; D may be TRBD1 or TRBD2 (5 bases each). This CDR3 contains 15 residues. The germline CDR1 and CDR2 sequences are SGHAT and FQNNGV. Trimming pared 5 bases from V and 6 bases from J, leaving 20 bases between. The CDR3, as DNA: TGTGCCAGCAGCAACCGGGACCCATTACCGGGCGAGCAGTACTTC. Protein sequence: CASSNRDPLPGEQYF.

CDR3 region: CASSLASKSGTSGGRHEQFF. The CDR3 region has the DNA TGTGCCAGCAGCTTAGCCTCCAAATCCGGGACTAGCGGAGGGCGTCATGAGCAGTTCTTC. The J gene is TRBJ2-1, the V gene TRBV11-2, with 11 bases identical to TRBD2. The CDR3 contains 20 residues. V gave up 1 base and J gave up 8 bases; unmatched junction bases: 19. Germline values: CDR1 SGHAT, CDR2 FQNNGV.

The chain combines TRBV20-1 with TRBJ2-1; 12 bases agree with TRBD2. Germline CDR1 is DFQATT and CDR2 is SNEGSKA (reference sequence). J lost 8 bases, V lost 5 bases, and 10 bases had no gene match. The CDR3 is made up of 15 amino acids. The CDR3 bases are TGCAGTGCTTTTCCGACTAGCGGGAGCGCCGATGAGCAGTTCTTC. It is translated as CSAFPTSGSADEQFF.

In this sample, this clonotype turned up a few times. This chain links TRBV12-3 or TRBV12-4 with TRBJ2-1; 11 bases are a match to TRBD2. There are 15 residues in the CDR3. Trimming removed 6 bases from V and 13 bases from J; junction bases left unmatched: 14. The CDR3 reads CASRGTSGFGTVQFF. CDR3 nucleotides: TGTGCCAGCAGGGGGACTAGCGGCTTCGGTACAGTTCAGTTCTTC.

The chain has TRBV3-1 and TRBJ2-5; D gene ambiguous. The CDR3 loop spans 12 amino acids. V lost 1 base and J lost 9, with 9 bases in between. Germline lookup yields CDR1 LGHDT and CDR2 YNNKEL (reference sequence). This CDR3 reads CASSQGSTPQYF. CDR3 nucleotides: TGTGCCAGCAGCCAAGGCTCTACACCCCAGTACTTC.

The chain couples TRBV6-1 to TRBJ2-3; D might be TRBD1 (6 bases). V gave up 10 bases and J gave up 4 bases, with 12 bases separating them. Germline assignment: CDR1 MNHNS and CDR2 SASEGT. The CDR3 has 12 residues. CDR3 in DNA: TGTGCCACCGAACAGGGTTCAGATACGCAGTATTTT. Translation gives CATEQGSDTQYF.

The chain employs TRBV30 and TRBJ2-1, with 7 bases matching TRBD2. This CDR3 contains 14 residues. The V gene's germline CDR1 is GTSNPN and CDR2 SVGIG (reference sequence). V lost 3 bases to trimming and J lost 4 bases; unmatched junction nucleotides: 6. The CDR3 here is CAWRKRGQYNEQFF. CDR3 sequence (DNA): TGTGCCTGGAGAAAGCGGGGTCAGTACAATGAGCAGTTCTTC.

CDR3: CASSLSQGHEKLFF. DNA for the CDR3: TGTGCCAGCAGCTTATCCCAGGGTCATGAAAAACTGTTTTTT. V usage is TRBV7-2 and J usage is TRBJ1-4; tentatively, D is TRBD1 (5 bases). Per germline, CDR1 SGHTA and CDR2 FQGNSA. The CDR3 runs 14 residues. V lost 2 bases to trimming and J lost 6 bases, with 10 bases between them.

The table lists this clonotype with a few counts. The chain has TRBV3-1 and TRBJ2-5; no definite D call. CDR3 length: 15 amino acids. CDR1 is LGHDT, CDR2 YNNKEL, per germline (reference sequence). With 1 base removed from V and 1 base from J, the gap between germline ends came to 10 bases. The CDR3 sequence: CASSQVTVSQETQYF. The CDR3 region has the DNA TGTGCCAGCAGCCAAGTCACGGTTTCCCAAGAGACCCAGTACTTC.

The table lists this clonotype with a few counts. V is TRBV5-6 and J is TRBJ2-3; 9 positions match TRBD2. Germline assignment: CDR1 SGHDT and CDR2 YYEEEE. The CDR3 loop spans 18 amino acids. V shed 2 bases and J 3 bases; nucleotides not matched to a gene: 13. The DNA of the CDR3 is TGTGCCAGCAGCTTTCGCCGGGGCGGGGGGGCCGTAACAGATACGCAGTATTTT. Protein: CASSFRRGGGAVTDTQYF. The full variable domain, in which reference TRBV5-6 and TRBJ2-3 provide the parts outside the CDR3, is DAGVTQSPTHLIKTRGQQVTLRCSPKSGHDTVSWYQQALGQGPQFIFQYYEEEERQRGNFPDRFSGHQFPNYSSELNVNALLLGDSALYLCASSFRRGGGAVTDTQYFGPGTRLTVL.

The chain is built from TRBV5-1 and TRBJ1-1; a possible D gene is TRBD1 (5 bases). This CDR3 has 15 residues. Germline CDR1 SGHRS, CDR2 YFSETQ. Trimming removed 3 bases at V and 3 bases at J, with 15 bases between. In nucleotides, the CDR3 is TGCGCCAGCAGCTCAAAAGTCGGGACGGACACTGAAGCTTTCTTT. Translated: CASSSKVGTDTEAFF.

The rearrangement joins TRBV7-9 to TRBJ2-5, with D perhaps being TRBD1 or TRBD2 (6 bases each). Germline CDR1 reads SEHNR; CDR2 reads FQNEAQ (reference sequence). The CDR3 runs to 16 residues. The V end lost 5 bases, the J end lost 5 bases, and 21 bases lay between the germline ends. The CDR3 sequence is CASSPGDFAKGETQYF. CDR3 nucleotide sequence: TGTGCCAGCAGCCCAGGGGACTTCGCGAAAGGGGAGACCCAGTACTTC.

To note about this clonotype: One end of the junction fails to match germline, which may point to a read error. The CDR3 coding sequence is TGTGCCAGCAGTTCCTGGCCGGGACTAGAGACGGTAGGGACAGATACGCGGTATTTT. Encoded protein: CASSSWPGLETVGTDTRYF. V is TRBV28 and J is TRBJ2-3; D is possibly TRBD2 (8 bases). Germline V gene data show CDR1 as MDHEN and CDR2 as SYDVKM. The CDR3 length is 19 residues.

In its sample, this clonotype was seen a few times. The chain employs TRBV7-9 and TRBJ1-4; 7 nucleotides align to TRBD1. Trimming removed 2 bases from V and 5 bases from J; junction bases left unmatched: 5. This CDR3 comprises 15 residues. Germline V gene lookup returns CDR1 SEHNR and CDR2 FQNEAQ (reference sequence). CDR3 nucleotides: TGTGCCAGCAGCTTACGGCTACAGGGGAATGAAAAACTGTTTTTT. It yields the protein CASSLRLQGNEKLFF.

The V and J genes are TRBV6-1 and TRBJ1-1, with D uncertain. CDR1 and CDR2 (germline): MNHNS, SASEGT. Deletions cut 4 bases from V and 1 base from J, with 13 bases between. The CDR3 is 15 residues long. Here the CDR3 reads CASSADPAGNTEAFF. The CDR3 nucleotides are TGTGCCAGCAGTGCAGACCCTGCCGGGAACACTGAAGCTTTCTTT.

The chain is built from TRBV20-1 and TRBJ2-1, with a tentative D call TRBD2 (5 bases). The CDR3 is made up of 12 amino acids. V shed 3 bases and J shed 13 bases, with 16 bases lying between them. Germline V lookup: CDR1 DFQATT, CDR2 SNEGSKA (reference sequence). CDR3 nucleotide sequence: TGCAGTGCTAGGGGAGCCGTAGAGACCCAGTTCTTC. Translating gives CSARGAVETQFF.

This chain uses TRBV30 with TRBJ2-5; tentatively, D is TRBD2 (6 bases). The J call is uncertain, as TRBJ2-1 better fits the DNA end. The CDR3 totals 13 residues. The germline V gene encodes CDR1 GTSNPN and CDR2 SVGIG (reference sequence). Written as DNA, the CDR3 is TGTGCCTGGAGTGGGACTAACCAAGAGACCCAGTTCTTC. Translated: CAWSGTNQETQFF.

This clonotype was seen more than once but under ten times. The chain recombines TRBV21-1 with TRBJ1-5; TRBD1 was called by the table and not checked on the DNA. TRBV21-1 is termed a pseudogene. The CDR3 sequence is 17 residues long. The CDR3 sequence: CASTPPQGQAGNQPQHF. For the CDR3, the DNA is TGTGCCAGCACCCCTCCCCAGGGACAGGCTGGCAATCAGCCCCAGCATTTT.

This clonotype was seen only a few times. V is TRBV4-2 and J is TRBJ1-2; D call uncertain. This CDR3 region has 18 residues. The germline gives CDR1 LGHNA, CDR2 YNFKEQ. The germline V and J ends were trimmed by 3 bases and 4 bases, with 24 bases remaining between them. This CDR3 reads CASSQGSAAQSGFYGYTF. CDR3 bases: TGTGCCAGCAGCCAGGGGTCCGCAGCCCAATCAGGCTTCTATGGCTACACCTTC.

The table lists this clonotype with a few counts. This CDR3 is CASRKTGINQPQHF. DNA of the CDR3: TGCGCCAGCAGGAAGACAGGAATCAATCAGCCCCAGCATTTT. V and J are TRBV4-1 and TRBJ1-5; D is possibly TRBD1 (6 bases). This CDR3 comprises 14 residues. Between the trimmed V and J ends, which lost 6 bases and 3 bases, there was a span of 12 bases. Germline V gives CDR1 MGHRA, CDR2 YSYEKL.